One and the same sample provided the 25 T cell receptor beta chains below, sequenced in a study of cytomegalovirus exposure and HLA in healthy donors. The PCR employed 60 Vbeta primers together with 13 Jbeta primers. Measured with immunoSEQ multiplex PCR; TCRdb has only the in-frame clones, and not every one. The data hold around 100,000 clones, with about 70% observed a single time. The sequencing sample was made of PBMCs. These TCRs come from a woman aged 25 to 39 in good health and CMV-seronegative.

On this clone: Other DNA sequences in this specimen translate into the identical CDR3. The chain uses TRBV5-1 and TRBJ1-1; D gene uncertain. CDR3 size: 13 residues. V was shortened by 4 bases and J by 2 bases, with 9 bases between the two germline ends. The V gene's germline CDR1 is SGHRS and CDR2 YFSETQ. The CDR3 DNA reads TGCGCCAGCAGCCCGGGAGGCAACACTGAAGCTTTCTTT. It is translated as CASSPGGNTEAFF.

The rearrangement links TRBV7-9 to TRBJ1-3; TRBD1 matches 10 bases. CDR3 length equals 18 residues. V was pared by 5 bases and J by 1 base, with 11 bases of the junction left unmatched. The germline CDR1 and CDR2 sequences are SEHNR and FQNEAQ (reference sequence). For the CDR3, the DNA is TGTGCCAGCAGCCCGACAGGGGGCCCAGAGGATTCTGGAAACACCATATATTTT. Amino acids: CASSPTGGPEDSGNTIYF.

The chain has TRBV5-1 and TRBJ2-7; 7 nucleotides match TRBD1. After removal of 1 base from V and 1 base from J, the junction contained 5 bases not matched to a gene. Germline CDR1 and CDR2: SGHRS and YFSETQ. This CDR3 comprises 15 residues. The CDR3 DNA reads as TGCGCCAGCAGCTTGCTTTCAGGGGGATCCTACGAGCAGTACTTC. Residues: CASSLLSGGSYEQYF.

The CDR3 coding sequence is TGTGCCATCGGACAGGGGGGGACGAGAACCTTC. Its protein product is CAIGQGGTRTF. The chain is built from TRBV2 and TRBJ1-2; 10 bases agree with TRBD1. V lost 10 bases, J lost 14 bases, and 10 bases stayed unmatched. The CDR3 loop spans 11 amino acids. Germline V gives CDR1 SNHLY, CDR2 FYNNEI.

V is TRBV9 and J is TRBJ2-1, with TRBD2 matching over 7 bases. Germline values: CDR1 SGDLS, CDR2 YYNGEE. The V segment lost 0 bases and the J segment 5 bases; nucleotides outside the gene matches: 2. The CDR3 covers 14 residues. DNA for the CDR3: TGTGCCAGCAGCGTAGGCGGGAGCCACAATGAGCAGTTCTTC. Amino acid sequence: CASSVGGSHNEQFF. The full variable domain, its missing parts supplied by reference TRBV9 and TRBJ2-1, is DSGVTQTPKHLITATGQRVTLRCSPRSGDLSVYWYQQSLDQGLQFLIQYYNGEERAKGNILERFSAQQFPDLHSELNLSSLELGDSALYFCASSVGGSHNEQFFGPGTRLTVL.

Only a few counts were recorded for this clone. The rearrangement links TRBV6-5 to TRBJ2-7, with 8 positions matching TRBD2. The CDR3 spans 14 residues. V shed 2 bases and J 6 bases; nucleotides not matched to a gene: 6. The germline CDR1 and CDR2 sequences are MNHEY and SVGAGI. The chain's CDR3 is CASSYRPGGREQYF. The DNA of the CDR3 is TGTGCCAGCAGTTACCGGCCGGGGGGGCGCGAGCAGTACTTC.

In this sample, this clone turned up a few times. The CDR3 spells CASSVGVVETQYF. The DNA of the CDR3 is TGTGCCAGCAGCGTCGGGGTAGTCGAGACCCAGTACTTC. The chain recombines TRBV9 with TRBJ2-5, with D maybe TRBD2 (5 bases). Germline V gives CDR1 SGDLS, CDR2 YYNGEE. V was shortened by 2 bases and J by 5 bases, with 10 bases between the two germline ends. The CDR3 is 13 amino acids.

This chain links TRBV7-9 with TRBJ2-3; 13 bases align to TRBD2. V lost 0 bases, J lost 1 base, and 7 bases stayed unmatched. From germline, CDR1 is SEHNR and CDR2 FQNEAQ (reference sequence). The CDR3 has 19 residues. The CDR3 reads CASSLASGLAGDRTDTQYF. The CDR3 bases are TGTGCCAGCAGCTTAGCGTCCGGACTAGCGGGGGACCGCACAGATACGCAGTATTTT.

The genes are TRBV6-5 and TRBJ1-1, with 11 bases that match TRBD1. The germline CDR1 and CDR2 sequences are MNHEY and SVGAGI. CDR3 size: 13 residues. The V gene end was trimmed by 6 bases and the J gene end by 10 bases; junction bases not matched to a gene: 7. CDR3 nucleotides: TGTGCCAGCAGCCCCGGACAGGGGGCGCGAGCTTTCTTT. Encoded protein: CASSPGQGARAFF.

The V call is TRBV30, the J call TRBJ1-3; D uncertain. V dropped 0 bases and J dropped 0 bases, with 21 bases sitting between them. This CDR3 spans 19 amino acids. Germline loops: CDR1 GTSNPN, CDR2 SVGIG (reference sequence). CDR3 nucleotides: TGTGCCTGGAGTGTATCATGGCAAGTCCCCATCTTCTCTGGAAACACCATATATTTT. As protein: CAWSVSWQVPIFSGNTIYF. The full variable domain, completed using reference TRBV30 and TRBJ1-3, is SQTIHQWPATLVQPVGSPLSLECTVEGTSNPNLYWYRQAAGRGLQLLFYSVGIGQISSEVPQNLSASRPQDRQFILSSKKLLLSDSGFYLCAWSVSWQVPIFSGNTIYFGEGSWLTVV.

The V and J genes are TRBV29-1 and TRBJ2-1; D not certain. V gave up 2 bases and J gave up 3 bases, with 8 bases separating them. The CDR3 covers 13 residues. The germline V gene has CDR1 SQVTM and CDR2 ANQGSEA. The CDR3 nucleotides are TGCAGCGTTGAATTACCAGTCTACAATGAGCAGTTCTTC. This encodes CSVELPVYNEQFF.

The chain uses TRBV4-1 and TRBJ1-1, with D maybe TRBD1 (6 bases). Germline CDR1 reads MGHRA; CDR2 reads YSYEKL. The V end was cut by 0 bases, the J end by 2 bases, with 10 bases between. The CDR3 is 15 amino acids. The CDR3 loop is CASSQDQGPNTEAFF. The CDR3 DNA reads TGCGCCAGCAGCCAAGATCAGGGGCCAAACACTGAAGCTTTCTTT.

The chain is built from TRBV30 and TRBJ2-7, with a weak D call TRBD1 (6 bases). Germline assignment: CDR1 GTSNPN and CDR2 SVGIG (reference sequence). CDR3 length equals 15 residues. V was clipped by 2 bases and J by 2 bases, with 16 bases between them. In nucleotides, the CDR3 is TGTGCCTGGAGTTTGGGCAGGGGAACCACCTACGAGCAGTACTTC. Translating gives CAWSLGRGTTYEQYF.

This clone was recorded only once. CDR3: CASSPTGAYTGELFF. DNA for the CDR3: TGTGCCAGCTCACCGACAGGGGCGTACACCGGGGAGCTGTTTTTT. This sequence joins TRBV18 and TRBJ2-2, with 8 bases identical to TRBD1. V lost 3 bases to trimming and J lost 3 bases; unmatched junction nucleotides: 3. The germline V gene encodes CDR1 KGHSH and CDR2 LQKENI. The CDR3 is 15 residues long.

The genes are TRBV4-2 and TRBJ1-1; D is uncertain. The V end lost 4 bases, the J end lost 3 bases, and 15 bases lay between the germline ends. This CDR3 has 15 amino acids. CDR1 and CDR2 from the germline V gene are LGHNA and YNFKEQ. The CDR3: CASSPKPYDYTEAFF. CDR3 in DNA: TGTGCCAGCAGCCCCAAGCCGTACGACTACACTGAAGCTTTCTTT.

V is TRBV6-5 and J is TRBJ1-2; D is undetermined. The CDR3 loop spans 16 amino acids. Germline V CDR1 and CDR2: MNHEY, SVGAGI. The V end lost 0 bases, the J end lost 6 bases, and 17 bases lay between the germline ends. In nucleotides, the CDR3 is TGTGCCAGCAGTTACTCGTCGGAGTGGGTTTATCATGGCTACACCTTC. It translates to CASSYSSEWVYHGYTF.

This chain uses TRBV7-9 with TRBJ1-1, with D possibly matching TRBD1 (5 bases). V gave up 2 bases and J gave up 1 base, with 14 bases separating them. Per germline, CDR1 SEHNR and CDR2 FQNEAQ (reference sequence). The CDR3 totals 16 residues. The CDR3 sequence: CASSLIDGAQNTEAFF. The CDR3 nucleotides are TGTGCCAGCAGCTTAATCGATGGGGCGCAGAACACTGAAGCTTTCTTT.

The V call is TRBV6-1, the J call TRBJ1-1; perhaps TRBD1 as D (6 bases). Trimming took off 1 base at V and 5 bases at J, with 17 bases between the two ends. The CDR3 extends over 16 amino acids. Germline values: CDR1 MNHNS, CDR2 SASEGT. This CDR3 reads CASSEGWEGGETEAFF. The CDR3 bases are TGTGCCAGCAGTGAAGGATGGGAAGGGGGGGAAACTGAAGCTTTCTTT.

The chain couples TRBV7-3 to TRBJ1-2; TRBD1 matches 8 bases. The trim removed 5 bases at V and 0 bases at J, leaving 5 bases unmatched. Germline CDR1 reads SGHTA; CDR2 reads FQGTGA. This CDR3 contains 15 residues. The CDR3 reads CASSPQGASNYGYTF. The DNA for the CDR3 is TGTGCCAGCAGCCCTCAGGGGGCGTCTAACTATGGCTACACCTTC.

The gene calls are TRBV4-2 and TRBJ1-4; no clear D. Germline CDR1 reads LGHNA; CDR2 reads YNFKEQ. The CDR3 runs 13 residues. V gave up 0 bases and J gave up 8 bases, with 7 bases separating them. In DNA, the CDR3 is TGTGCCAGCAGCCAAGATGTTCGGGAAAAACTGTTTTTT. This gives the protein CASSQDVREKLFF.

The chain is built from TRBV6-1 and TRBJ2-6, with a possible D match to TRBD2 (5 bases). CDR3 size: 14 residues. The V gene lost 8 bases and the J gene lost 0 bases, with 8 bases spanning the gap. Per germline, CDR1 MNHNS and CDR2 SASEGT. CDR3 DNA sequence: TGTGCCAGCGTGAGCGGCTCTGGGGCCAACGTCCTGACTTTC. Translating it yields CASVSGSGANVLTF.

This clone was observed a few times. The chain couples TRBV6-5 to TRBJ2-7; D is unresolved. The CDR3 is 12 residues long. Germline V gene lookup returns CDR1 MNHEY and CDR2 SVGAGI. V was trimmed by 6 bases and J by 5 bases, leaving 11 bases between them. The CDR3 region has the DNA TGTGCCAGCAGCCCCCCGCGCCACGAGCAGTACTTC. As protein: CASSPPRHEQYF.

The J gene is TRBJ2-7, the V gene TRBV9; weak D call: TRBD2 (6 bases). V shed 4 bases and J shed 5 bases, with 10 bases lying between them. The CDR3 has 12 residues. CDR1 SGDLS and CDR2 YYNGEE come from the germline V gene. The CDR3 DNA reads as TGTGCCAGCAGCCATCCGGGGGACGAGCAGTACTTC. Translation: CASSHPGDEQYF.

This chain uses TRBV2 with TRBJ1-1; 11 nucleotides agree with TRBD1. This CDR3 is built from 15 residues. In germline, CDR1 is SNHLY, CDR2 FYNNEI. After removal of 6 bases from V and 6 bases from J, the junction contained 9 bases not matched to a gene. The CDR3 protein is CASRDGQGAPPEAFF. CDR3 sequence (DNA): TGTGCCAGCAGGGACGGACAGGGGGCGCCTCCTGAAGCTTTCTTT.

The CDR3 is CASSAGTGDTEAFF. The CDR3 nucleotides read TGCGCCAGCAGCGCCGGGACAGGGGACACTGAAGCTTTCTTT. The chain has TRBV5-1 and TRBJ1-1, with 10 bases fitting TRBD1. Trimming cost V 4 bases and J 3 bases; bases outside gene matches: 3. This CDR3 has 14 residues. Germline V gene sequence: CDR1 SGHRS, CDR2 YFSETQ.